Presented here are 17 T cell receptor beta chains from one specimen sequenced in a study of shared clonotypes between healthy human individuals. Naive CD8 cells were CD45RO-negative, positively selected for CCR7, excluding terminally differentiated effector memory CD45RA+ cells. The protocol was immunoSEQ multiplex PCR, while the TCRdb copy is restricted to in-frame clones and leaves out a portion. The table records about 1,900,000 clones, approximately 95% of them present only once. Specimen: naive CD8+ T cells sorted from blood. These TCRs come from a man younger than 35 in good health.

DNA for the CDR3: TGTGCCAGCAGCTCTACTAGCGGGATTCGCCCCTATGAGCAGTTCTTC. This gives the protein CASSSTSGIRPYEQFF. The chain uses TRBV7-9 and TRBJ2-1, with 10 bases fitting TRBD2. Trimming took 4 bases from V and 8 from J; bases not matched to a gene: 11. Germline CDR1 and CDR2: SEHNR and FQNEAQ (reference sequence). The CDR3 length is 16 residues.

This rearrangement joins TRBV6-6 to TRBJ2-2; 10 bases agree with TRBD2. This CDR3 region has 16 residues. Trimming removed 2 bases from V and 2 bases from J; junction bases left unmatched: 2. Per the germline V gene, CDR1 is MNHNY and CDR2 is SVGAGI (reference sequence). The CDR3 DNA is TGTGCCAGCAGTTACAGCGGGAGGGCCAACACCGGGGAGCTGTTTTTT. The encoded protein is CASSYSGRANTGELFF.

The chain links TRBV28 to TRBJ1-6; D uncertain. The CDR3 contains 14 residues. Germline loops: CDR1 MDHEN, CDR2 SYDVKM. Trimming took off 7 bases at V and 10 bases at J, with 17 bases between the two ends. DNA of the CDR3: TGTGCCAGCACATCGTTTCCCTTGGGCTCACCCCTCCACTTT. Protein: CASTSFPLGSPLHF.

The chain joins TRBV27 to TRBJ2-1; tentatively, D is TRBD2 (5 bases). CDR3 length equals 16 residues. Germline V gene data show CDR1 as MNHEY and CDR2 as SMNVEV (reference sequence). Trimming left V 3 bases short and J 0 bases short, with 12 bases between. CDR3 loop: CASSFGLRSSYNEQFF. As DNA, the CDR3 is TGTGCCAGCAGTTTCGGACTTCGAAGCTCCTACAATGAGCAGTTCTTC.

Notes on this clone: Different DNA sequences within this sample yield the same CDR3. CDR3 nucleotide sequence: TGCGCCAGCAGTCCGCGGGGTACCGGGGAGCTGTTTTTT. Protein product: CASSPRGTGELFF. The J gene is TRBJ2-2, the V gene TRBV5-1; tentatively, D is TRBD2 (6 bases). Trimming left V 5 bases short and J 5 bases short, with 10 bases between. The CDR3 has 13 residues. Germline V CDR1 and CDR2: SGHRS, YFSETQ.

In regard to this clone: The same CDR3 is also encoded by other DNA sequences in this sample. This chain joins TRBV25-1 and TRBJ2-1; D is undetermined. The CDR3 has 13 amino acids. Germline CDR1 and CDR2: MGHDK and SYGVNS. The V and J ends lost 1 base and 5 bases respectively, with 6 bases between them. CDR3 loop: CASSESGDNEQFF. CDR3 DNA: TGTGCCAGCAGTGAATCTGGGGACAATGAGCAGTTCTTC.

V is TRBV9 and J is TRBJ2-6; TRBD1 agrees at 9 bases. V lost 3 bases, J lost 2 bases, and 12 bases stayed unmatched. Germline CDR1 and CDR2: SGDLS and YYNGEE. CDR3 size: 19 residues. Here the CDR3 reads CASSAGTGNFVPGANVLTF. The CDR3 nucleotides read TGTGCCAGCAGCGCCGGGACAGGGAACTTCGTTCCTGGGGCCAACGTCCTGACTTTC.

This chain joins TRBV28 and TRBJ2-5; 8 bases fit TRBD1. In germline, CDR1 is MDHEN, CDR2 SYDVKM. The junction had 2 bases not matched to a gene; V was cut back by 7 bases and J by 4 bases. The CDR3 is 12 amino acids. CDR3 in amino acids: CASTDRGETQYF. CDR3 in DNA: TGTGCCAGCACTGACAGGGGAGAGACCCAGTACTTC.

The chain combines TRBV7-8 with TRBJ2-3; D perhaps matches TRBD2 (5 bases). CDR3 length: 18 residues. The germline V and J ends were trimmed by 1 base and 3 bases, with 20 bases remaining between them. Germline V gene sequence: CDR1 SGHVS, CDR2 FQNEAQ. CDR3 coding DNA: TGTGCCAGCAGCTTAGGGCTGATAGGGAGCACGGTTACAGATACGCAGTATTTT. Its translation is CASSLGLIGSTVTDTQYF.

The genes are TRBV7-6 and TRBJ2-7, with D perhaps assigned TRBD1 or TRBD2 (5 bases each). The CDR3 has 16 residues. V was trimmed by 1 base and J by 3 bases, leaving 16 bases between them. Germline assignment: CDR1 SGHVS and CDR2 FNYEAQ. The CDR3 loop is CASSLGDGPFIYEQYF. The DNA for the CDR3 is TGTGCCAGCAGCTTAGGGGACGGCCCCTTTATCTACGAGCAGTACTTC.

Comment on this clone: The identical CDR3 is also encoded by other nucleotide sequences in the sample. The chain employs TRBV7-6 and TRBJ2-5; D remains unclear. The germline V gene encodes CDR1 SGHVS and CDR2 FNYEAQ. This CDR3 is built from 13 residues. V lost 1 base to trimming and J lost 0 bases, with 3 bases between them. In DNA form, the CDR3 reads TGTGCCAGCAGCTTAGGATACCAAGAGACCCAGTACTTC. This sequence encodes CASSLGYQETQYF.

The chain has TRBV4-1 and TRBJ2-1; D could derive from TRBD1 or TRBD2 (6 bases each). The CDR3 spans 17 residues. The ends were cut back, 0 bases at V and 6 bases at J, with 18 bases in the middle. Germline loops: CDR1 MGHRA, CDR2 YSYEKL. The CDR3 DNA is TGCGCCAGCAGCCAAGATTCGCAGGGGAGGTTCGGCAATGAGCAGTTCTTC. Amino acids: CASSQDSQGRFGNEQFF.

This clone was counted between two and nine times. The rearrangement joins TRBV7-9 to TRBJ1-1; no firm D call. V lost 5 bases and J 7 bases, leaving 8 bases between the germline ends. The CDR3 has 11 residues. Germline-derived CDR1 and CDR2 are SEHNR and FQNEAQ (reference sequence). The CDR3 loop reads CASSKGHEAFF. For the CDR3, the DNA is TGTGCCAGCAGCAAGGGCCATGAAGCTTTCTTT.

This rearrangement joins TRBV4-3 to TRBJ1-5; the D is unclear. Trimming removed 0 bases from V and 4 bases from J, with 7 bases in between. The CDR3 sequence is 14 residues long. Germline-derived CDR1 and CDR2 are LGHNA and YSLEER. The CDR3: CASSQDGGNQPQHF. CDR3 coding DNA: TGCGCCAGCAGCCAAGACGGCGGTAATCAGCCCCAGCATTTT.

V gene TRBV11-3 combines with J gene TRBJ1-1; D is possibly TRBD1 (5 bases). Trimming took off 1 base at V and 3 bases at J, with 6 bases between the two ends. CDR3 length: 13 residues. Looked up from germline, CDR1 is SGHNT and CDR2 is YENEEA. CDR3 sequence (DNA): TGTGCCAGCAGCTTAGCAGGGCACACTGAAGCTTTCTTT. Protein: CASSLAGHTEAFF.

The rearrangement links TRBV7-9 to TRBJ2-7, with D unresolved. The CDR3 covers 15 residues. V lost 5 bases, J lost 2 bases, and 16 bases lay in between. The germline CDR1 and CDR2 sequences are SEHNR and FQNEAQ (reference sequence). The CDR3 sequence is CASSPAPVVPYEQYF. The CDR3 DNA sequence: TGTGCCAGCAGCCCGGCCCCAGTAGTTCCCTACGAGCAGTACTTC.

This clone was detected a few times. The chain couples TRBV2 to TRBJ2-7; D ambiguous. Deletions cut 3 bases from V and 0 bases from J, with 6 bases between. Germline V CDR1 and CDR2: SNHLY, FYNNEI. The CDR3 contains 13 residues. CDR3 nucleotides: TGTGCCAGCAGTGACTCCCTCTCCTACGAGCAGTACTTC. Translated: CASSDSLSYEQYF.